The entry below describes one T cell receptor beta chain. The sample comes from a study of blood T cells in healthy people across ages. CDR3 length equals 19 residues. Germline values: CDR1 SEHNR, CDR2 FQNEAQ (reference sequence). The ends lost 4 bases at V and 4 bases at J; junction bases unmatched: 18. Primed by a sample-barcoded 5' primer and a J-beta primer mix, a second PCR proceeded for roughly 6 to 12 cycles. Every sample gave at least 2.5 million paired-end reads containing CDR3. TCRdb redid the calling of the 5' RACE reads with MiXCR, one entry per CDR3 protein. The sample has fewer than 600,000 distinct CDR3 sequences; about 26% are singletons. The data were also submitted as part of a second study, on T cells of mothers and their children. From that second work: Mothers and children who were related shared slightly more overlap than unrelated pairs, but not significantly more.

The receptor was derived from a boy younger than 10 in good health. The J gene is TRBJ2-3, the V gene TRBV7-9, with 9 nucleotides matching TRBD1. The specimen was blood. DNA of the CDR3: TGTGCCAGCAGCTCATGGAAATTCCGGGACAGGGAATTTGCAGATACGCAGTATTTT. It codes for CASSSWKFRDREFADTQYF.